The sequence of this T cell receptor beta chain was determined in a study of human T cells and chemical hapten exposure. Study-level results: Counts of TCRs expanded at PT1 correlated positively with patch test score.

Documented time point: patch test 1, 2 weeks after DPC sensitization. Treatment reported: therapeutic diphenylcyclopropenone sensitization with weekly scalp DPC. The drawing of blood occurred before each patch test was applied. Deletions cut 4 bases from V and 3 bases from J, with 15 bases between. This CDR3 has 15 amino acids. Germline V CDR1 and CDR2: SGHRS, YFSETQ. In this sample, this clonotype turned up a few times. Its antigen remains unidentified. One entry per CDR3 protein results from TCRdb running MiXCR on the RACE reads. The profile shows around 120,000 distinct CDR3 sequences, roughly 15% of them singletons.

This sample comprised whole blood, obtained in connection with sensitization to the hapten diphenylcyclopropenone (DPC). The sequence derives from a man in his late teens or twenties with alopecia areata. Some clones in this sample may be carry-over from other donors' samples. The J gene is TRBJ2-3, the V gene TRBV5-1; D is possibly TRBD1 or TRBD2 (6 bases each). The CDR3 DNA reads TGCGCCAGCAGCACATCGGAGGGGGGAACAGATACGCAGTATTTT. Residues: CASSTSEGGTDTQYF.